The clone carrying this TCR beta chain was found once. V lost 4 bases and J lost 0, with 7 bases in between. The CDR3 covers 14 residues. The germline CDR1 and CDR2 sequences are MNHEY and SVGAGI. The data were obtained in a study of technical replicates of blood from several donors. Assay: immunoSEQ multiplex PCR; the TCRdb copy retains only in-frame clones and omits some. The sample has some 79,000 clones, about 91% seen once. The sample comprised T cells isolated from PBMCs. The TCR was taken from a human donor in good health. Some clones in this sample may be carry-over from other donors' samples. The chain is built from TRBV6-5 and TRBJ2-1; D call uncertain. CDR3 region: CASSSASSYNEQFF. As DNA, the CDR3 is TGTGCCAGCAGTTCCGCGAGCTCCTACAATGAGCAGTTCTTC.